This TCR beta chain is drawn from a study of cytomegalovirus exposure and HLA in healthy donors. The length of the CDR3 is 14 residues. In germline, CDR1 is MNHEY, CDR2 SMNVEV (reference sequence). The V gene lost 2 bases and the J gene lost 7 bases, with 12 bases spanning the gap. The PCR used 60 Vbeta and 13 Jbeta primers. Sequencing was performed with immunoSEQ multiplex PCR; in TCRdb, only in-frame clones are kept and a portion is missing. The data hold approximately 220,000 clones, with 60% to 80% observed a single time. Sequences were obtained from PBMCs. This clonotype was sampled from a male donor in good health and CMV-seronegative. The V call is TRBV27, the J call TRBJ2-1, with D possibly matching TRBD1 (5 bases). CDR3 protein: CASSLSKGANEQFF. CDR3 in DNA: TGTGCCAGCAGTTTAAGCAAAGGGGCGAATGAGCAGTTCTTC.